Each of the 22 T cell receptor beta chains below was sequenced from the same sample in a study of siplizumab effects on memory and regulatory T cells. Here immunoSEQ multiplex PCR was the method, and the copy in TCRdb shows in-frame clones only, minus some. The data contain some 53,000 clones, 95% to 98% of them singletons. Sequenced material: naive CD4+ T cells sorted from blood. The source is a human donor in good health.

The rearrangement uses TRBV19 and TRBJ2-1, with 8 bases fitting TRBD2. Germline CDR1 reads LNHDA; CDR2 reads SQIVND (reference sequence). The CDR3 is 14 residues long. J was trimmed by 7 bases and V by 11 bases; bases with no gene match: 13. The CDR3 here is CASTPAGRGNEQFF. Written as DNA, the CDR3 is TGTGCCTCCACTCCGGCCGGGAGGGGTAATGAGCAGTTCTTC.

The chain links TRBV19 to TRBJ2-7; no firm D call. Per germline, CDR1 LNHDA and CDR2 SQIVND (reference sequence). With 0 bases removed from V and 4 bases from J, the gap between germline ends came to 7 bases. The CDR3 loop spans 13 amino acids. This CDR3 is CASSIELGYEQYF. Here the CDR3 DNA reads TGTGCCAGTAGTATAGAACTGGGGTACGAGCAGTACTTC.

The chain links TRBV6-1 to TRBJ2-7; D remains unclear. The CDR3 runs 14 residues. CDR1 and CDR2 from the germline V gene are MNHNS and SASEGT. V lost 4 bases and J lost 0, with 10 bases in between. The CDR3 sequence is CASSASVSSYEQYF. In DNA form, the CDR3 reads TGTGCCAGCAGTGCCTCAGTGAGCTCCTACGAGCAGTACTTC.

This clone was seen once. The CDR3: CSVWDRASYGYTF. The CDR3 nucleotides read TGCAGCGTTTGGGACAGGGCAAGCTATGGCTACACCTTC. The V and J genes are TRBV29-1 and TRBJ1-2; 9 bases map to TRBD1. Germline V CDR1 and CDR2: SQVTM, ANQGSEA. The CDR3 sequence is 13 residues long. Trimming at V came to 5 bases and at J to 4 bases, leaving 5 bases not matched to a gene.

The chain couples TRBV20-1 to TRBJ2-1, with D uncertain. V was shortened by 3 bases and J by 8 bases, with 2 bases between the two germline ends. Per germline, CDR1 DFQATT and CDR2 SNEGSKA (reference sequence). This CDR3 has 9 amino acids. CDR3 DNA sequence: TGCAGTGCTAGTTATGAGCAGTTCTTC. This sequence encodes CSASYEQFF.

The chain combines TRBV2 with TRBJ1-3; D uncertain. V was cut by 0 bases and J by 3 bases, with 9 bases left in between. Germline V lookup: CDR1 SNHLY, CDR2 FYNNEI. The CDR3 covers 15 residues. Here the CDR3 DNA reads TGTGCCAGCAGTGAAGCAGGGATCAGTGGAAACACCATATATTTT. Residues: CASSEAGISGNTIYF.

The rearrangement joins TRBV11-2 to TRBJ2-1, with 7 positions matching TRBD2. Losses at the gene ends were 8 bases for V and 5 bases for J; bases not matched to a gene: 12. The CDR3 runs 15 residues. Germline CDR1 and CDR2: SGHAT and FQNNGV. The CDR3: CASRRWGGTNNEQFF. CDR3 sequence (DNA): TGTGCCAGCCGTCGGTGGGGGGGAACTAACAATGAGCAGTTCTTC. Full variable domain (missing parts from reference TRBV11-2 and TRBJ2-1): EAGVAQSPRYKIIEKRQSVAFWCNPISGHATLYWYQQILGQGPKLLIQFQNNGVVDDSQLPKDRFSAERLKGVDSTLKIQPAKLEDSAVYLCASRRWGGTNNEQFFGPGTRLTVL.

The genes are TRBV5-1 and TRBJ2-1; TRBD2 might be the D (5 bases). The CDR3 has 15 amino acids. Germline V gives CDR1 SGHRS, CDR2 YFSETQ. V was trimmed by 0 bases and J by 3 bases, leaving 10 bases between them. In DNA form, the CDR3 reads TGCGCCAGCAGCTTGGGAGGGTTGGTCTACAATGAGCAGTTCTTC. Protein: CASSLGGLVYNEQFF.

The CDR3 loop reads CASRKTSGRLYEQYF. The CDR3 DNA sequence: TGTGCCAGCCGAAAAACTAGCGGGAGGCTCTACGAGCAGTACTTC. This sequence joins TRBV11-2 and TRBJ2-7; 12 nucleotides agree with TRBD2. This CDR3 is built from 15 residues. Germline lookup yields CDR1 SGHAT and CDR2 FQNNGV. With V trimmed by 8 bases and J by 3 bases, 8 bases remained unmatched.

The chain carries TRBV5-1 and TRBJ2-1; D might be TRBD2 (6 bases). V was clipped by 7 bases and J by 9 bases, with 20 bases between them. CDR1 and CDR2 from the germline V gene are SGHRS and YFSETQ. This CDR3 is built from 14 residues. The CDR3 DNA sequence: TGCGCCAGCGGACGCGGGACGGGGAACATTGAGCAGTTCTTC. Translating it yields CASGRGTGNIEQFF.

This chain uses TRBV9 with TRBJ1-1; D not certain. Germline assignment: CDR1 SGDLS and CDR2 YYNGEE. Trimming removed 0 bases from V and 3 bases from J, with 21 bases in between. CDR3 length: 18 amino acids. Here the CDR3 reads CASSVGEEDRLGYTEAFF. The CDR3 DNA is TGTGCCAGCAGCGTAGGGGAGGAAGACCGACTGGGGTACACTGAAGCTTTCTTT. Full variable domain (rest looked up from reference TRBV9 and TRBJ1-1): DSGVTQTPKHLITATGQRVTLRCSPRSGDLSVYWYQQSLDQGLQFLIQYYNGEERAKGNILERFSAQQFPDLHSELNLSSLELGDSALYFCASSVGEEDRLGYTEAFFGQGTRLTVV.

This chain links TRBV6-6 with TRBJ2-3; 10 bases are a match to TRBD2. Germline V gene lookup returns CDR1 MNHNY and CDR2 SVGAGI (reference sequence). The J segment lost 5 bases and the V segment lost 8 bases, leaving 4 bases of the junction unmatched. This CDR3 has 13 residues. This CDR3 reads CASLAGDGDTQYF. The CDR3 DNA is TGTGCCAGCCTAGCGGGAGATGGAGATACGCAGTATTTT.

The chain uses TRBV19 and TRBJ2-7, with 10 bases aligning to TRBD1. Trimming removed 5 bases from V and 1 base from J; junction bases left unmatched: 2. The CDR3 is 14 residues long. In germline, CDR1 is LNHDA, CDR2 SQIVND (reference sequence). The CDR3 DNA reads as TGTGCCAGTAGTTTGGACAGGGGGTCCTACGAGCAGTACTTC. Translated: CASSLDRGSYEQYF.

This clone has just a few counts. The gene calls are TRBV27 and TRBJ2-5; TRBD1 might be the D (5 bases). Between the trimmed V and J ends, which lost 5 bases and 4 bases, there was a span of 17 bases. Germline lookup yields CDR1 MNHEY and CDR2 SMNVEV (reference sequence). The CDR3 has 15 amino acids. The CDR3 protein is CASSPWGRTPETQYF. Here the CDR3 DNA reads TGTGCCAGCAGTCCCTGGGGCAGGACCCCAGAGACCCAGTACTTC.

This clone was counted once. J is TRBJ1-3 and V is TRBV10-3, with D hard to call. Trimming left V 4 bases short and J 0 bases short, with 16 bases between. The CDR3 loop spans 17 amino acids. Looked up from germline, CDR1 is ENHRY and CDR2 is SYGVKD. CDR3 loop: CAISGRGLGSSGNTIYF. The CDR3 DNA is TGTGCCATCAGTGGAAGAGGATTGGGAAGCTCTGGAAACACCATATATTTT.

The chain combines TRBV28 with TRBJ1-5, with TRBD1 matching over 7 bases. The V gene end was trimmed by 8 bases and the J gene end by 6 bases; junction bases not matched to a gene: 13. The CDR3 is 15 amino acids. The V gene's germline CDR1 is MDHEN and CDR2 SYDVKM. The CDR3 nucleotides are TGTGCCAGCCGATACCAGGGGGGGGCTGTTCAGCCCCAGCATTTT. Amino acids: CASRYQGGAVQPQHF.

This clone has just one count. The chain couples TRBV6-5 to TRBJ1-2, with D hard to call. V was clipped by 0 bases and J by 8 bases, with 13 bases between them. The CDR3 has 14 amino acids. The V gene's germline CDR1 is MNHEY and CDR2 SVGAGI. The CDR3 DNA follows: TGTGCCAGCAGTTACTCGCCACGGACGATGGGCTACACCTTC. It specifies CASSYSPRTMGYTF.

The CDR3 spells CSVGDSNQPQHF. The CDR3 DNA reads as TGCAGCGTTGGAGATAGCAATCAGCCCCAGCATTTT. The chain is built from TRBV29-1 and TRBJ1-5, with no clear D. The CDR3 length is 12 residues. CDR1 is SQVTM and CDR2 is ANQGSEA in the germline V gene. Trimming cost V 4 bases and J 0 bases, with 4 bases left between them.

This sequence joins TRBV5-4 and TRBJ2-7, with 8 bases fitting TRBD2. The germline V gene has CDR1 SGHNT and CDR2 YYREEE (reference sequence). This CDR3 has 14 amino acids. The ends lost 4 bases at V and 5 bases at J; junction bases unmatched: 8. The CDR3 region is CASSAGTRAHEQYF. CDR3 sequence (DNA): TGTGCCAGCAGCGCCGGGACTAGGGCCCACGAGCAGTACTTC.

V is TRBV7-9 and J is TRBJ2-7; D is possibly TRBD1 (6 bases). The germline CDR1 and CDR2 sequences are SEHNR and FQNEAQ (reference sequence). The CDR3 extends over 14 amino acids. V was clipped by 0 bases and J by 7 bases, with 13 bases between them. The CDR3 region has the DNA TGTGCCAGCAGCTTAGCGGGGACATCGGGAGAGCAGTACTTC. Translating it yields CASSLAGTSGEQYF.

The chain employs TRBV21-1 and TRBJ1-5. TRBV21-1 is an annotated pseudogene. This CDR3 region has 17 residues. CDR3 bases: TGTGCCAGCAGCAAAGCGGTAGGAGCACTAAGCAATCAGCCCCAGCATTTT. Its translation: CASSKAVGALSNQPQHF.

This rearrangement joins TRBV12-1 to TRBJ2-1; TRBD1, the table's D call, lacks a check against the DNA. TRBV12-1 is listed as a pseudogene. CDR3 length: 14 amino acids. The CDR3 here is CASSPGTEHNEQFF. CDR3 nucleotides: TGTGCCAGCAGCCCTGGGACAGAGCACAATGAGCAGTTCTTC.